The rows below give T cell receptor beta chains drawn from one sample of a study of blood T cell repertoires in COVID-19. Profiled with immunoSEQ multiplex PCR; TCRdb holds only in-frame clones, not every one. The sample carries approximately 210,000 clones, roughly 85% recorded once. Sequenced material: peripheral blood. The receptors derive from a woman aged 80 or over with acute or convalescent COVID-19. Each CDR3 is given with its conserved first and last residue. Fields, in order: V gene, clone size, D gene, J gene, CDR3 DNA, CDR3 protein. The D gene is left open where the match is weak. Clone size is given for some rows only: seen once, a few or many times, or a class if the clone is expanded.

v_call: TRBV9
clone_size: NA
d_call: TRBD2
j_call: TRBJ2-3
cdr3_nt: TGTGCCAGCAGCTCCCTCGGTAGCGGGGGCACAGATACGCAGTATTTT
cdr3_aa: CASSSLGSGGTDTQYF

v_call: TRBV24-1
clone_size: NA
d_call: NA
j_call: TRBJ2-3
cdr3_nt: TGTGCCACGATGGGAGCCAGCACAGATACGCAGTATTTT
cdr3_aa: CATMGASTDTQYF

v_call: TRBV7-2
clone_size: once
d_call: NA
j_call: TRBJ1-1
cdr3_nt: TGTGCCAGCAGCTTATCGGCAGGGAACACTGAAGCTTTCTTT
cdr3_aa: CASSLSAGNTEAFF

v_call: TRBV5-1
clone_size: NA
d_call: NA
j_call: TRBJ1-6
cdr3_nt: TGCGCCAGCAGCTTGGAACAGGACAATTCACCCCTCCACTTT
cdr3_aa: CASSLEQDNSPLHF

v_call: TRBV19
clone_size: NA
d_call: TRBD1
j_call: TRBJ1-4
cdr3_nt: TGTGCCAGTAGAGGGACAGGGTCCACTAATGAAAAACTGTTTTTT
cdr3_aa: CASRGTGSTNEKLFF

v_call: TRBV7-9
clone_size: NA
d_call: NA
j_call: TRBJ1-1
cdr3_nt: TGTGCCAGCAGCTTATACGCAGAAGAAGCTTTCTTT
cdr3_aa: CASSLYAEEAFF

v_call: TRBV18
clone_size: NA
d_call: TRBD1
j_call: TRBJ2-3
cdr3_nt: TGTGCCAGCTCACTAGGGACAGACCATGGAGATACGCAGTATTTT
cdr3_aa: CASSLGTDHGDTQYF

v_call: TRBV6-1
clone_size: NA
d_call: NA
j_call: TRBJ2-7
cdr3_nt: TGTGCCAGCAGTGATCACTACGAGCAGTACTTC
cdr3_aa: CASSDHYEQYF

v_call: TRBV5-1
clone_size: once
d_call: TRBD1
j_call: TRBJ2-7
cdr3_nt: TGCGCCAGCAGCTTGGGGGGGACAGGGCTCTACGAGCAGTACTTC
cdr3_aa: CASSLGGTGLYEQYF

v_call: TRBV19
clone_size: NA
d_call: TRBD1
j_call: TRBJ1-5
cdr3_nt: TGTGCCAGCATTGACAGGGGGCGAAGTAATCAGCCCCAGCATTTT
cdr3_aa: CASIDRGRSNQPQHF

v_call: TRBV2
clone_size: NA
d_call: NA
j_call: TRBJ2-7
cdr3_nt: TGTGCCAGTAGGACAGATTCCTACGAGCAGTACTTC
cdr3_aa: CASRTDSYEQYF

v_call: TRBV3-1/TRBV3-2
clone_size: NA
d_call: TRBD1
j_call: TRBJ2-7
cdr3_nt: TGTGCCAGCAGCCAAGAGGGACAGCCGAGCTCCTACGAGCAGTACTTC
cdr3_aa: CASSQEGQPSSYEQYF

v_call: TRBV7-2
clone_size: NA
d_call: NA
j_call: TRBJ2-5
cdr3_nt: TGTGCCAGCAGCCCAGGGGGCGGGGGCTCGGGAATACGAGAGACCCAGTACTTC
cdr3_aa: CASSPGGGGSGIRETQYF

v_call: TRBV19
clone_size: few
d_call: NA
j_call: TRBJ1-1
cdr3_nt: TGTGCCAGTAGGCGGACAGCTAACACTGAAGCTTTCTTT
cdr3_aa: CASRRTANTEAFF

v_call: TRBV29-1
clone_size: NA
d_call: TRBD2
j_call: TRBJ2-7
cdr3_nt: TGCAGCGTTGGCGGGGGGGTAACCTACGAGCAGTACTTC
cdr3_aa: CSVGGGVTYEQYF

v_call: TRBV20-1
clone_size: NA
d_call: NA
j_call: TRBJ1-3
cdr3_nt: TGCAGTGCTAGAGACCAGGACACCATATATTTT
cdr3_aa: CSARDQDTIYF